Listed below are T cell receptor beta chains from one sample, sequenced in a study of control samples from healthy donors and cancer patients. TCRdb keeps only in-frame clones here, not all; method: immunoSEQ multiplex PCR. The sample yields some 130,000 clones, 88% seen once. Specimen: blood. These receptors came from a man in his forties or fifties in good health. Each CDR3 is given with its conserved first and last residue. The D gene is left open where the match is weak. Clone size is stated in some rows and not others, as once, few, many or a class when expanded.

>.|TRBV2|.|TRBJ2-7
TGTGCCAGCAGTGAGTACAAGTCGACCTACGAGCAGTACTTC
CASSEYKSTYEQYF
>.|TRBV7-8|.|TRBJ2-5
TGTGCCAGCAGCTTAACCAGGGTGGAGACCCAGTACTTC
CASSLTRVETQYF
>.|TRBV25-1|TRBD1|TRBJ1-1
TGTGCCAGCAGAGGGACAGGGCAGGGGAACACTGAAGCTTTCTTT
CASRGTGQGNTEAFF
>.|TRBV7-3|.|TRBJ2-5
TGTGCCAGCAGCTCCGCCAGTCCCGGGGGGACCCAGTACTTC
CASSSASPGGTQYF
>.|TRBV6-5|.|TRBJ2-3
TGTGCCAGCAGCGACGGACCCGGTACAGATACGCAGTATTTT
CASSDGPGTDTQYF
>.|TRBV7-9|TRBD1|TRBJ1-3
TGTGCCAGCAGCTCACGGACAGGACGACCCTCTGGAAACACCATATATTTT
CASSSRTGRPSGNTIYF
>.|TRBV7-8|.|TRBJ1-3
TGTGCCAGCAGCTTATTAAGGGTTAAGACAGGAGGAAACACCATATATTTT
CASSLLRVKTGGNTIYF
>.|TRBV9|TRBD1|TRBJ1-6
TGTGCCAGCAGCGTACAGGGGGCGTATAATTCACCCCTCCACTTT
CASSVQGAYNSPLHF
>.|TRBV25-1|TRBD1|TRBJ1-5
TGTGCCAGCAGTGAAGCCGGGACAGGGAATCAGCCCCAGCATTTT
CASSEAGTGNQPQHF
>once|TRBV3-1/TRBV3-2|TRBD1|TRBJ1-4
TGTGCCAGCAGCCAGGGCAGGGGGGGAGAAAAACTGTTTTTT
CASSQGRGGEKLFF
>.|TRBV3-1/TRBV3-2|.|TRBJ2-5
TGTGCCAGCAGCCATCCGGGATCCCTGGGGGAGACCCAGTACTTC
CASSHPGSLGETQYF
>.|TRBV5-1|TRBD1|TRBJ2-4
TGCGCCAGCAGCGAAGCCGGGACAGGGACAAACATTCAGTACTTC
CASSEAGTGTNIQYF
>.|TRBV5-6|.|TRBJ2-3
TGTGCCAGCAGCTTGATGCGTGATACGCAGTATTTT
CASSLMRDTQYF
>.|TRBV12-2|.|TRBJ1-6
TGTGCAAGTCGCTTTACCCGCGGGGGTACAAATTCACCCCTCCACTTT
CASRFTRGGTNSPLHF
>.|TRBV18|TRBD1|TRBJ2-3
TGTGCCAGCTCACCACTACCGGGACAGCTTAGCACAGATACGCAGTATTTT
CASSPLPGQLSTDTQYF
>.|TRBV30|.|TRBJ2-3
TGTGCCTGGAGCCCTGCGGGGGCCACAGATACGCAGTATTTT
CAWSPAGATDTQYF
>once|TRBV18|.|TRBJ1-6
TGTGCCAGCTCACCCCGACGGTTTAATTCACCCCTCCACTTT
CASSPRRFNSPLHF
>.|TRBV15|TRBD1|TRBJ2-3
TGTGCCACCCGGCCGGGACAGAGCACAGATACGCAGTATTTT
CATRPGQSTDTQYF
>.|TRBV18|.|TRBJ1-1
TGTGCCAGCTCACCGGGGGTTGAAGGGAACACTGAAGCTTTCTTT
CASSPGVEGNTEAFF
>.|TRBV5-1|.|TRBJ2-3
TGCGCCAGCAGCTTGGAGTGGGTAGGGGCAGATACGCAGTATTTT
CASSLEWVGADTQYF
>.|TRBV7-2|TRBD1|TRBJ1-2
TGTGCCAGCAGCTTAGTGAAGGGGGCAGTCTATGGCTACACCTTC
CASSLVKGAVYGYTF
>.|TRBV9|.|TRBJ2-4
TGTGCCAGCAGCGTAGATGGGGCGATAGGTCAGGGGAACATTCAGTACTTC
CASSVDGAIGQGNIQYF
>.|TRBV27|.|TRBJ1-6
TGTGCCAGCAGGCCAGGCTTCTATAATTCACCCCTCCACTTT
CASRPGFYNSPLHF
>.|TRBV30|.|TRBJ2-5
TGTGCCTGGAGTGGGATTGACGGGACTTTTGGGGAGACCCAGTACTTC
CAWSGIDGTFGETQYF
>.|TRBV24-1|.|TRBJ2-3
TGTGCCACCAGTGACGCCTCTACAGGGACTGGGACAGATACGCAGTATTTT
CATSDASTGTGTDTQYF
>once|TRBV7-3|.|TRBJ1-2
TGTGCCAGCAGCTTTGCCGAGAACTATGGCTACACCTTC
CASSFAENYGYTF
>.|TRBV6-6|.|TRBJ2-7
TGTGCCAGCAGTTACTTGAGGGCCTACGAGCAGTACTTC
CASSYLRAYEQYF
>.|TRBV5-4|TRBD2|TRBJ2-2
TGTGCCAGCAGCTTGGATCTAGCGGGGGGGCTGAACACCGGGGAGCTGTTTTTT
CASSLDLAGGLNTGELFF
>.|TRBV5-6|.|TRBJ1-2
TGTGCCAGCAGCGCGGGGAGGGGTTGGATAGGCTACACCTTC
CASSAGRGWIGYTF
>.|TRBV7-9|.|TRBJ2-1
TGTGCCAGCAGCTTAAGTGGTGGGGACAATGAGCAGTTCTTC
CASSLSGGDNEQFF
>few|TRBV6-5|.|TRBJ1-5
TGTGCCAGCAGTTATGCAAGGGGCAATCAGCCCCAGCATTTT
CASSYARGNQPQHF
>.|TRBV7-9|.|TRBJ1-1
TGTGCCAGCAGCTTAGCGGGAGGGATCGTAGGTGCTTTCTTT
CASSLAGGIVGAFF
>.|TRBV7-8|.|TRBJ1-1
TGTGCCAGCAGCTCCGGACAGATGAAATTTGAAGCTTTCTTT
CASSSGQMKFEAFF
>once|TRBV9|TRBD1|TRBJ1-1
TGTGCCAGCAGCCTAACGACAGGGGTTGGCACTGAAGCTTTCTTT
CASSLTTGVGTEAFF
>once|TRBV4-3|.|TRBJ1-4
TGCGCCAGCAGCCAACGCGGGGAGTTACGTGAAAAACTGTTTTTT
CASSQRGELREKLFF
>.|TRBV3-1/TRBV3-2|.|TRBJ1-1
TGTGCCAGCAAGAGTGGCGGGTCAAACACTGAAGCTTTCTTT
CASKSGGSNTEAFF
>.|TRBV6-4|TRBD2|TRBJ2-3
TGTGCCAGCAGTCGTCCCGGGACTAGCGGGGCCCAAAGTACGCAGTATTTT
CASSRPGTSGAQSTQYF
>.|TRBV28|TRBD1|TRBJ1-2
TGTGCCAGCAGTTCGACAGGGGTAGGCTACACCTTC
CASSSTGVGYTF
>.|TRBV7-3|.|TRBJ1-2
TGTGCCAGCAGCTTTTCAGACAACTATGGCTACACCTTC
CASSFSDNYGYTF
>.|TRBV9|.|TRBJ1-2
TGTGCCAGCAGCCGGGGCAGGTTTGATGGCTACACCTTC
CASSRGRFDGYTF
>.|TRBV2|TRBD1|TRBJ1-5
TGTGCCAGCAGTGAGGACAGGGGGTTCGGTCAGCCCCAGCATTTT
CASSEDRGFGQPQHF
>.|TRBV11-2|.|TRBJ2-3
TGTGCCAGCAGCTTAGGAAGAGGGGGCACAGATACGCAGTATTTT
CASSLGRGGTDTQYF
>.|TRBV2|TRBD2|TRBJ2-5
TGTGCCAGCAAATATGGAAACGGGGGGGCCCAAGAGACCCAGTACTTC
CASKYGNGGAQETQYF
>.|TRBV11-2|TRBD1|TRBJ1-5
TGTGCCAGCAGCTTAGAACAGGGGGACGGTCAGCCCCAGCATTTT
CASSLEQGDGQPQHF
>.|TRBV6-5|.|TRBJ2-3
TGTGCCAGCAGCTCACTCCCCAGGGATACGCAGTATTTT
CASSSLPRDTQYF
>few|TRBV11-1|.|TRBJ1-3
TGTGCCAGCAGCTCCCACACGGGAGGAAACACCATATATTTT
CASSSHTGGNTIYF
>.|TRBV6-4|.|TRBJ1-2
TGTGCCAGCAGCCTCACACCGACGGGGTGGTATGGCTACACCTTC
CASSLTPTGWYGYTF
>.|TRBV10-3|TRBD2|TRBJ2-7
TGTGCCATCAGTGGTACTAGCGGGGGGGACTACGAGCAGTACTTC
CAISGTSGGDYEQYF
>few|TRBV19|TRBD1|TRBJ1-1
TGTGCCTCCACAGGGGGCTGGTACACTGAAGCTTTCTTT
CASTGGWYTEAFF
>.|TRBV27|.|TRBJ2-5
TGTGCCAGCAGTTTATCAGGCAGGGCGGGGGAGACCCAGTACTTC
CASSLSGRAGETQYF